Listed below are T cell receptor beta chains from one sample, sequenced in a study of monozygotic twins with inflammatory bowel disease. TCRdb derives one entry per CDR3 protein from the 5' RACE reads, leaving out DNA. The specimen's table records more than 75,000 distinct CDR3 sequences. Sequencing input: blood. These TCRs come from a human donor with ulcerative colitis or Crohn's disease, or a healthy co-twin of an affected twin (not recorded which). The CDR3 runs from the conserved cysteine through the conserved F or W.

v_gene	j_gene	CDR3aa
TRBV7-9	TRBJ2-1	CASSSVHNEQFF
TRBV6-5	TRBJ1-1	CASSYRQGRPSGGRAEAFF
TRBV5-1	TRBJ1-2	CASSLTDRGNYGYTF
TRBV5-6	TRBJ1-1	CASSFQLTNTEAFF
TRBV5-1	TRBJ2-1	CASSWGTGGPDEQFF
TRBV7-2	TRBJ2-7	CASGSTGLFYEQYF
TRBV7-8	TRBJ2-7	CASSLGAGSSYEQYF
TRBV5-1	TRBJ2-2	CASYRGELTGELFF
TRBV9	TRBJ2-2	CASSVDRGWTGELFF
TRBV9	TRBJ2-1	CASSPRLASYNEQFF
TRBV20-1	TRBJ1-1	CSATPTVNTEAFF
TRBV11-2	TRBJ1-2	CASSPSGTNGYTF